This T cell receptor beta chain appears in the sequencing data of a study of blood T cell repertoires in COVID-19. The CDR3 loop spans 16 amino acids. Per germline, CDR1 MDHEN and CDR2 SYDVKM. V lost 5 bases and J lost 7, with 21 bases in between. As originally analysed: Estimation of nucleated cell counts relied on the amplification of reference gene primers. The repertoire was sequenced with immunoSEQ multiplex PCR; TCRdb's copy has only in-frame clones and lacks some. D and trimming were read from the DNA, whereas the V and J calls and clone size are those reported in that table. The data contain about 410,000 clones, 75% to 90% of them singletons.

The receptor comes from a woman aged 40 to 50 with COVID-19, enrolled during active disease. The rearrangement joins TRBV28 to TRBJ1-3; no firm D call. Material for sequencing was peripheral blood. This CDR3 is CASSPSTAPRGNTIYF. CDR3 bases: TGTGCCAGCAGTCCCTCCACAGCTCCCCGAGGGAACACCATATATTTT.